This TCR beta chain emerged from a study of OX40 agonist ivuxolimab in advanced cancers. Overall study: Every 2 weeks, patients got intravenous ivuxolimab at one of six dose levels (0.01-10 mg/kg). Study outcomes and limitations: Low normalized T-cell clonal expansion also characterized some of the nonresponders.

At cycle 4 day 1, cycle 7 day 1, and baseline, blood was sampled. Measured with immunoSEQ multiplex PCR; TCRdb has only the in-frame clones, and not every one. The data contain nearly 20,000 clones, approximately 87% of them seen just once; the ten biggest clones take up about 16%. The CDR3 sequence is 14 residues long. The V gene's germline CDR1 is MGHRA and CDR2 YSYEKL. V lost 4 bases and J lost 5, with 14 bases in between. As for this clone: Its antigen is as yet unknown.

This TCR was recovered from an adult with an advanced solid tumor such as melanoma, head and neck, liver or kidney cancer. This chain connects TRBV4-1 to TRBJ2-5, with a tentative D call TRBD1 (6 bases). The sequenced sample was CD4+ or CD8+ T cells sorted from blood, obtained in a trial of the OX40 agonist ivuxolimab. CDR3 sequence (DNA): TGCGCCAGCAGCCTCACACAGGGAAGCGAGACCCAGTACTTC. Amino acids: CASSLTQGSETQYF.